This T cell receptor beta chain was identified in a study of cytomegalovirus exposure and HLA in healthy donors. Every donor was a healthy person donating bone marrow. With respect to this clone: Antigen unknown.

The primer mix had 60 Vbeta and 13 Jbeta primers. Using immunoSEQ multiplex PCR, the repertoire was profiled, and TCRdb retains in-frame clones only, with some absent. The repertoire holds tens of thousands of clones, with 60% to 85% as singletons. General study results and limits: Several of the most significant clusters appeared linked to common viral pathogens, based on a later analysis.

Material for sequencing was PBMCs. The clonotype comes from a man aged 40-50 years in good health and CMV-seronegative.

The CDR3 bases are TGCGCCAGCAGCTCGATGAGGACTAGCGGGACTGAGACCCAGTACTTC. It codes for CASSSMRTSGTETQYF. This chain uses TRBV4-1 with TRBJ2-5, with 12 bases aligning to TRBD2. There are 16 residues in the CDR3. J gave up 5 bases and V 5 bases, and 9 bases lay outside the gene matches. CDR1 MGHRA and CDR2 YSYEKL come from the germline V gene.